A single sample gave rise to the 3 T cell receptor beta chains below, sequenced in a study of human T cells and chemical hapten exposure. TCRdb processed the RACE reads anew with MiXCR; each CDR3 protein has one entry. The sample has about 290,000 distinct CDR3 sequences; roughly 7.7% are singletons. Indicated time point: pre-sensitization, week 0. Treatment of the sample: therapeutic diphenylcyclopropenone sensitization with weekly scalp DPC. Here the sequenced sample was whole blood, taken in connection with sensitization to the hapten diphenylcyclopropenone (DPC). These receptor sequences come from a man between 18 and 35 years old with alopecia areata. Some clones in this sample may be carry-over from other donors' samples.

This clonotype was counted between two and nine times. J is TRBJ1-2 and V is TRBV28; D gene ambiguous. The germline V and J ends were trimmed by 5 bases and 7 bases, with 20 bases remaining between them. This CDR3 comprises 15 residues. Germline V CDR1 and CDR2: MDHEN, SYDVKM. CDR3 sequence (DNA): TGTGCCAGCAGTCCACTGACGGGTTCAACCGGTGGCTACACCTTC. Protein product: CASSPLTGSTGGYTF.

The V and J genes are TRBV3-1 and TRBJ2-5, with D possibly being TRBD2 (5 bases). Trimming removed 1 base from V and 4 bases from J, with 16 bases in between. Germline assignment: CDR1 LGHDT and CDR2 YNNKEL (reference sequence). The CDR3 is 16 amino acids. CDR3 sequence reads: CASSQVVRRSGETQYF. The CDR3 coding sequence is TGTGCCAGCAGCCAAGTCGTTAGGAGGTCTGGAGAGACCCAGTACTTC.

The J gene is TRBJ1-2, the V gene TRBV7-6, with D possibly TRBD1 on 6 matching bases. This CDR3 has 15 residues. Germline V gives CDR1 SGHVS, CDR2 FNYEAQ. The V end was cut by 5 bases, the J end by 8 bases, with 21 bases between. The CDR3 DNA is TGTGCCAGCAGCCCCCCGGGGGCGACGAGTGGCGGCTACACCTTC. It encodes CASSPPGATSGGYTF.